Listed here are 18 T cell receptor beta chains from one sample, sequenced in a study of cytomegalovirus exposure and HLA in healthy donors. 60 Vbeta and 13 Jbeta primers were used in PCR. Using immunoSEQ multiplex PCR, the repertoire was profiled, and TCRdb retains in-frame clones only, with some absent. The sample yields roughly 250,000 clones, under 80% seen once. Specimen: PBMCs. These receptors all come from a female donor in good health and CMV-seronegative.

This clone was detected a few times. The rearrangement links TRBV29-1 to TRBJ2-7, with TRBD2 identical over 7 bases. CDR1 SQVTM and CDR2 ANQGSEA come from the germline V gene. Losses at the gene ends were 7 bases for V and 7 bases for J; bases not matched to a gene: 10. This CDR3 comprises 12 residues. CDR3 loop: CSAGSPGLEQYF. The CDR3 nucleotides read TGCAGCGCAGGCAGCCCGGGACTAGAGCAGTACTTC.

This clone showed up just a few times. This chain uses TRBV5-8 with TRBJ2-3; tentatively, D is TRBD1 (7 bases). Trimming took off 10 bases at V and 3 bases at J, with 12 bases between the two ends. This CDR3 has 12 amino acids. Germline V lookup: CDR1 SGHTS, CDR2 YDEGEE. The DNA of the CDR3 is TGTGCCGGGGCGGGACAGACAGATACGCAGTATTTT. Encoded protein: CAGAGQTDTQYF.

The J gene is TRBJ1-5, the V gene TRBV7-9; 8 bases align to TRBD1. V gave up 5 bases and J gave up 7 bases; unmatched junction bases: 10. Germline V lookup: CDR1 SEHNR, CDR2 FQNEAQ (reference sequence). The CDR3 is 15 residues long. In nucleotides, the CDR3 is TGTGCCAGCAGCCCGAGAGGACAGGGTGGGCAGCCCCAGCATTTT. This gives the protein CASSPRGQGGQPQHF.

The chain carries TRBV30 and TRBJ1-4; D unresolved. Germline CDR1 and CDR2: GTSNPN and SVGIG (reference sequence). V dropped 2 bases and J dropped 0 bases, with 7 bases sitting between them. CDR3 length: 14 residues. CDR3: CAWSKLATNEKLFF. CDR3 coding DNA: TGTGCCTGGAGTAAACTCGCAACTAATGAAAAACTGTTTTTT.

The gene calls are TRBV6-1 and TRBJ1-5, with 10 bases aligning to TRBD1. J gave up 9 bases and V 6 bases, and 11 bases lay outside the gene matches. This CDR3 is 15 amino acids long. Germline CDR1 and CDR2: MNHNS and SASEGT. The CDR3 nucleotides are TGTGCCAGCAGACTTCCGGGACAGGGGATTAGGCCCCAGCATTTT. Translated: CASRLPGQGIRPQHF.

The CDR3 coding sequence is TGTGCCAGCAGCCCGCGACTGGCCGACGAGCAGTACTTC. As protein: CASSPRLADEQYF. The chain carries TRBV9 and TRBJ2-7; no reliable D call. Germline V gene data show CDR1 as SGDLS and CDR2 as YYNGEE. The CDR3 sequence is 13 residues long. Trimming stripped 4 bases from V and 5 bases from J, with 13 bases between.

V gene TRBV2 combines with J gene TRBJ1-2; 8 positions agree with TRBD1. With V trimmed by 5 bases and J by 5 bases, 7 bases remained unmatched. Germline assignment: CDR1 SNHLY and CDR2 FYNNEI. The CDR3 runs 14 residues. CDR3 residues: CASSPGQVYYGYTF. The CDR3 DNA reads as TGTGCCAGCAGTCCGGGACAGGTGTATTATGGCTACACCTTC.

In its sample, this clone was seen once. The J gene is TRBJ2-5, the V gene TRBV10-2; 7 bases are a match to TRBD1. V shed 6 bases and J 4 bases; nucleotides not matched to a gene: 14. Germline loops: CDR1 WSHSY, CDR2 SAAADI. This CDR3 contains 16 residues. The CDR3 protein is CASSAPLSTGRETQYF. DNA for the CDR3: TGCGCCAGCAGCGCCCCCCTCTCGACAGGGCGAGAGACCCAGTACTTC.

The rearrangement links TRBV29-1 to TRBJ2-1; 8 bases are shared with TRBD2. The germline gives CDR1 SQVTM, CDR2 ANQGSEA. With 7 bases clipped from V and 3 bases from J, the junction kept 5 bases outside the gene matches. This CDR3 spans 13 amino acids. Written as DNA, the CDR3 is TGCAGCGCTCGACTAGCGAGCTACAATGAGCAGTTCTTC. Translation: CSARLASYNEQFF.

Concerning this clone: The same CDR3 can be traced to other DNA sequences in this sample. The CDR3 region has the DNA TGTGCCAGCAGCTTAGGGCTAGCGGGGCACAATGAGCAGTTCTTC. Encoded protein: CASSLGLAGHNEQFF. The rearrangement uses TRBV7-2 and TRBJ2-1, with 9 bases identical to TRBD2. Per the germline V gene, CDR1 is SGHTA and CDR2 is FQGNSA. V was clipped by 1 base and J by 5 bases; unmatched bases: 3. This CDR3 has 15 residues.

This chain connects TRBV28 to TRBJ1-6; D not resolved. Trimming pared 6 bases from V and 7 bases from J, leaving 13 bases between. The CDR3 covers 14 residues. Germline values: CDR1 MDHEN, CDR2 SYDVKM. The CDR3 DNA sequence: TGTGCCAGCAGGCCCGGGATCTCCAATTCACCCCTCCACTTT. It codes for CASRPGISNSPLHF.

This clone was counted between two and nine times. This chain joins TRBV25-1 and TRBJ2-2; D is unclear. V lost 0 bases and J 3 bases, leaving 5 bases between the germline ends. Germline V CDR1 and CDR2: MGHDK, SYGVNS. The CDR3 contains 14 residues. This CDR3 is CASSEYPYTGELFF. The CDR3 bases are TGTGCCAGCAGTGAATACCCGTACACCGGGGAGCTGTTTTTT.

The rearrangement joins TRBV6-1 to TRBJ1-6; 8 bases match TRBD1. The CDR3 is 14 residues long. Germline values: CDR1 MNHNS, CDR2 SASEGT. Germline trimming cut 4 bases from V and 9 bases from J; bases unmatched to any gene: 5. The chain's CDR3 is CASSADRGSSPLHF. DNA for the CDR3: TGTGCCAGCAGTGCTGACAGGGGAAGTTCACCCCTCCACTTT.

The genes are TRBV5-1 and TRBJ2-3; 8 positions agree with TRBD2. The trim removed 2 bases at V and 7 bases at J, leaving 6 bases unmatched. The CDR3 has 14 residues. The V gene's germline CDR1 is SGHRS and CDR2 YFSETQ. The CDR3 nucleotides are TGCGCCAGCAGCTTTGTTAGCGGGACTCATACGCAGTATTTT. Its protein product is CASSFVSGTHTQYF.

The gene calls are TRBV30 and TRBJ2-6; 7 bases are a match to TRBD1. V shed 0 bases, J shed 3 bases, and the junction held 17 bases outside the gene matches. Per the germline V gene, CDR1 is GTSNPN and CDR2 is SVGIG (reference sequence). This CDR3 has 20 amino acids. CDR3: CAWSVPPSRGRQSGANVLTF. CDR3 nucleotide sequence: TGTGCCTGGAGTGTACCCCCGAGTAGGGGGCGTCAAAGTGGGGCCAACGTCCTGACTTTC.

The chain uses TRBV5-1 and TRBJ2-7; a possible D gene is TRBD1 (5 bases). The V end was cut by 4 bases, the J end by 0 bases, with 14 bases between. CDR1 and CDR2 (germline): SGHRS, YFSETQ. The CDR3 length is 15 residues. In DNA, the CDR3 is TGCGCCAGCAGCATGGAAGGGGATTACTCCTACGAGCAGTACTTC. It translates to CASSMEGDYSYEQYF.

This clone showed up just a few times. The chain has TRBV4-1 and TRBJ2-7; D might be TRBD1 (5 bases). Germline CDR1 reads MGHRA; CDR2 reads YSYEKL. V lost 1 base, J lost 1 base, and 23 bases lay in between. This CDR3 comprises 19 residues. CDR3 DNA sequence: TGCGCCAGCAGCCAAGTCAAGTATTTGGGCAGGGTCCCATCCTACGAGCAGTACTTC. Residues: CASSQVKYLGRVPSYEQYF.

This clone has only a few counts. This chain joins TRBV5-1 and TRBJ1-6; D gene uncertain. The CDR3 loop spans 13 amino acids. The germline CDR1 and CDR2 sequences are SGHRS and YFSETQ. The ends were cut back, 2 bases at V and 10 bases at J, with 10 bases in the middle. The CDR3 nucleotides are TGCGCCAGCAGCTTACGGGGAAAATCACCCCTCCACTTT. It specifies CASSLRGKSPLHF.